The source of this T cell receptor (beta chain) is a study of CD8 T cells in ankylosing spondylitis. This clonotype was observed at least ten times. The CDR3 loop spans 13 amino acids. Germline assignment: CDR1 MNHEY and CDR2 SVGEGT. V lost 7 bases, J lost 1 base, and 10 bases lay in between. Using its own MiXCR run on the 5' RACE reads, TCRdb lists one record per CDR3 protein. The repertoire consists of about 36,000 distinct CDR3 sequences, with around 6% occurring once and the leading ten covering roughly 12%. Input material: blood, either unsorted or a sorted T cell fraction (not recorded which). This receptor was identified in a male donor with ankylosing spondylitis or in good health (not recorded which). V gene TRBV6-2 or TRBV6-3 combines with J gene TRBJ1-1, with D perhaps matching TRBD1 (5 bases). The CDR3 reads CASTWGGNTEAFF. The CDR3 coding sequence is TGTGCCAGCACTTGGGGGGGGAACACTGAAGCTTTCTTT.